This T cell receptor beta chain was documented in a study of T cell responses to AZD1222 COVID-19 vaccine. General study findings and limits: Of spike-specific TCRs, nearly half reportedly target regions left unmutated in variants. Sampling captured repertoires only after the peak T cell response.

This CDR3 is built from 13 residues. Between the trimmed V and J ends, which lost 4 bases and 0 bases, there was a span of 9 bases. From germline, CDR1 is GTSNPN and CDR2 SVGIG (reference sequence). Repertoires were generated with immunoSEQ multiplex PCR, while TCRdb's copy carries only in-frame clones and drops some. The sample records 95,000 to 150,000 clones, around 93% being singletons. Of note for this clone: Its target is unknown.

Sample: peripheral blood, taken on day 0 of AZD1222 vaccination. The TCR sequence derives from an adult in good health. The chain is built from TRBV30 and TRBJ2-5; D call uncertain. CDR3 sequence reads: CAWIPRYQETQYF. In DNA form, the CDR3 reads TGTGCCTGGATTCCCCGATACCAAGAGACCCAGTACTTC. Using reference TRBV30 and TRBJ2-5 for the parts outside the CDR3, the full variable domain is SQTIHQWPATLVQPVGSPLSLECTVEGTSNPNLYWYRQAAGRGLQLLFYSVGIGQISSEVPQNLSASRPQDRQFILSSKKLLLSDSGFYLCAWIPRYQETQYFGPGTRLLVL.